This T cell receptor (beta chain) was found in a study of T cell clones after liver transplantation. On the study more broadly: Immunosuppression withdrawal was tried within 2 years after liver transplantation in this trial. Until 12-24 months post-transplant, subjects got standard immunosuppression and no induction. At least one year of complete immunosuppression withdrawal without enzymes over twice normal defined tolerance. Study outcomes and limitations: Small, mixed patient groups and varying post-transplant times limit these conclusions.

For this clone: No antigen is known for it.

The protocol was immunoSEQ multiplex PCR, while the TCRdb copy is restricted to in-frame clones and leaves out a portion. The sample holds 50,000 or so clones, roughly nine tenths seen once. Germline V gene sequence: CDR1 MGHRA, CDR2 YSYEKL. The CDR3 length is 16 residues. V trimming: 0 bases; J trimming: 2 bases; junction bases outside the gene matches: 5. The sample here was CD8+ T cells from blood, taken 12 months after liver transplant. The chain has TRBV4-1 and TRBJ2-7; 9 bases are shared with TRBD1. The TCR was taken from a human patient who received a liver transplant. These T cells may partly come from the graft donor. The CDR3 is CASSQDQTGGTYEQYF. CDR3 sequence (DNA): TGCGCCAGCAGCCAAGATCAAACAGGGGGCACCTACGAGCAGTACTTC.